This T cell receptor (beta chain) was sequenced in a study of cytomegalovirus exposure and HLA in healthy donors. Germline V gene data show CDR1 as MGHRA and CDR2 as YSYEKL. CDR3 length equals 19 residues. V shed 2 bases and J 4 bases; nucleotides not matched to a gene: 10. Both 60 Vbeta primers and 13 Jbeta primers went into the PCR. Libraries were prepared by immunoSEQ multiplex PCR; TCRdb keeps only in-frame clonotypes and omits some of them. This sample has about 150,000 clones, with about two thirds found just once. The V and J genes are TRBV4-1 and TRBJ2-1; 14 nucleotides align to TRBD2. The source is a man aged 35 to 55 in good health and CMV-seronegative. Sequenced input: PBMCs. CDR3 nucleotides: TGCGCCAGCAGCCAAACGCCCGGACTAGCGGGGGGACGTTACAATGAGCAGTTCTTC. This codes for CASSQTPGLAGGRYNEQFF.